This paragraph covers one T cell receptor beta chain sequence. Its target is unknown. The data originate from a study of T cell repertoires in ileal Crohn's disease. The study, taken as a whole, reports: Sorted CD8 T cells held more high-frequency clones than CD4.

TCRdb keeps only in-frame clones here, not all; method: immunoSEQ multiplex PCR. The sample has nearly 3,000 clones; roughly 77% are singletons. Noted time point: inflamed ileum from the surgical specimen. J gave up 7 bases and V 8 bases, and 2 bases lay outside the gene matches. CDR1 is MNHEY, CDR2 SVGAGI, per germline. The CDR3 covers 11 residues. The chain uses TRBV6-5 and TRBJ2-1; 7 nucleotides align to TRBD2. The sample consisted of ileal tissue. This TCR was recovered from an adult with Crohn's disease. The CDR3 region is CASGGGNEQFF. The CDR3 DNA follows: TGTGCCAGCGGGGGAGGGAATGAGCAGTTCTTC.